The present TCR beta chain was sequenced within a study of blood T cells in healthy people across ages. The study's findings and limits: The fall in TCR beta diversity per million T cells was roughly linear with age. Strong correlation linked observed beta diversity and percent naive T cells.

Together with a sample-barcoded 5' primer, a J-beta primer mix was included in a second PCR lasting roughly 6 to 12 cycles. MiXCR, applied by TCRdb to the 5' RACE reads, yields one record per CDR3 protein. The sample has some 1.7 million distinct CDR3 sequences, under 30% seen once; the top ten hold around 7.7%. The V gene's germline CDR1 is DFQATT and CDR2 SNEGSKA (reference sequence). The ends were cut back, 1 base at V and 2 bases at J, with 11 bases in the middle. The CDR3 is 14 amino acids. This clonotype was observed a few times. What it recognizes is unknown. Individuals who donated were healthy Caucasians from Russia aged roughly 6 to 90.

This rearrangement joins TRBV20-1 to TRBJ1-2; D is unclear. The receptor was derived from a woman aged 25 to 39 in good health. Sequencing used blood. The DNA of the CDR3 is TGCAGTGCTAGAGCCCAGACAAAAAACTATGGCTACACCTTC. This codes for CSARAQTKNYGYTF.